In this sample, the clone carrying this TCR beta chain turned up a few times. Its target is unknown. These data belong to a study of T cell repertoires in cytomegalovirus infection. In the study overall: From public TCR beta signatures came an indication of both CMV infection and matching HLA type.

Study-level findings and limits: In two of eight donors, the top clonotype was HLA-C-restricted CMV-specific.

TCRdb re-called the reads through MiXCR, storing one row per CDR3 protein. The data show hundreds of thousands of distinct CDR3 sequences, roughly 30% seen once. The CDR3 consists of 14 residues. The germline CDR1 and CDR2 sequences are DFQATT and SNEGSKA (reference sequence). V lost 6 bases and J lost 13, with 25 bases in between. The rearrangement joins TRBV20-1 to TRBJ2-1; D is possibly TRBD2 (5 bases). The source material was cultured CD8+ T cells from PBMCs, sampled from culture after CMV antigen stimulation. The receptor's source is a human donor in good health (CMV status not recorded). Some clones in this sample may be carry-over from other donors' samples. In DNA, the CDR3 is TGCAGTGCCTCTCCCGTCGGACTCTCCCCCTCCCAGTTCTTC. It yields the protein CSASPVGLSPSQFF.